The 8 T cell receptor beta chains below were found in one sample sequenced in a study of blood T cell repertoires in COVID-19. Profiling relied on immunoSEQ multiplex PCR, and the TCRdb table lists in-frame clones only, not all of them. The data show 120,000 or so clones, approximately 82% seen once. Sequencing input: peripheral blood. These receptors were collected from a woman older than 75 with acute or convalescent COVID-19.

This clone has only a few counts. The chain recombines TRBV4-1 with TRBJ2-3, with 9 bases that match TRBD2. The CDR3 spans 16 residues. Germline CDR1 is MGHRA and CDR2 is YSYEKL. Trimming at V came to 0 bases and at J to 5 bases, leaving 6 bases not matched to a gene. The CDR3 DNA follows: TGCGCCAGCAGCCAAGATGTGGCGGGGGGGCAAGATACGCAGTATTTT. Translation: CASSQDVAGGQDTQYF.

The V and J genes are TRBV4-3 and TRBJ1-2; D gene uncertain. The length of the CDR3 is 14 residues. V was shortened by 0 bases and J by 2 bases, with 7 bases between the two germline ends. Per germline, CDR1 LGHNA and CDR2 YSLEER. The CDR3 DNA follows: TGCGCCAGCAGCCAAGACAGAAGAAACTATGGCTACACCTTC. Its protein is CASSQDRRNYGYTF.

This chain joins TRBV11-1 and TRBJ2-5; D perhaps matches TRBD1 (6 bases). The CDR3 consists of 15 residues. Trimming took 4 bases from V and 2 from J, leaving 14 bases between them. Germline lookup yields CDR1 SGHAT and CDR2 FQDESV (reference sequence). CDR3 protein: CASSSQGQPQETQYF. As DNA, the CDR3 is TGTGCCAGCAGCTCGCAGGGGCAGCCACAAGAGACCCAGTACTTC.

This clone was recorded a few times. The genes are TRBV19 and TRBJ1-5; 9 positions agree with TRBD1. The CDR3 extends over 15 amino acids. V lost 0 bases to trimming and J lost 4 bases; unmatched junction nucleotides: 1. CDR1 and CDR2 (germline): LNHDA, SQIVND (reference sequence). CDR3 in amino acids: CASSIEGTGNQPQHF. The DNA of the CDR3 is TGTGCCAGTAGTATAGAGGGGACAGGGAATCAGCCCCAGCATTTT.

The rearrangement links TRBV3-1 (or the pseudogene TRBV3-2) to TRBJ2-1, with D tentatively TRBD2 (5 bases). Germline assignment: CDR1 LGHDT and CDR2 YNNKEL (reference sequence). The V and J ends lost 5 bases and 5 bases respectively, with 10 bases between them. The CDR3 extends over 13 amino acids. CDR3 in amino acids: CASSLGLNNEQFF. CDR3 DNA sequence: TGTGCCAGCAGCTTAGGACTTAACAATGAGCAGTTCTTC.

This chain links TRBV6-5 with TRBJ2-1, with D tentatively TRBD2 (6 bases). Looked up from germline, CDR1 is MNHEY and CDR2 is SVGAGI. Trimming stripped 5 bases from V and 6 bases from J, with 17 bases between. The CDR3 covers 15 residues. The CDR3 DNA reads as TGTGCCAGCAGTCTCGGGTGGGGTAGCGGCAATGAGCAGTTCTTC. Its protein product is CASSLGWGSGNEQFF.

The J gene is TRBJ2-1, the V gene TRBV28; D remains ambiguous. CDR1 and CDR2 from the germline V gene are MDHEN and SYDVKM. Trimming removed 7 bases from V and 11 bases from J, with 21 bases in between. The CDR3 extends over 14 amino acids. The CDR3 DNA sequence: TGTGCCAGCATCGCGCTTAGAGACTCAATAAAGCAGTTCTTC. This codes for CASIALRDSIKQFF.

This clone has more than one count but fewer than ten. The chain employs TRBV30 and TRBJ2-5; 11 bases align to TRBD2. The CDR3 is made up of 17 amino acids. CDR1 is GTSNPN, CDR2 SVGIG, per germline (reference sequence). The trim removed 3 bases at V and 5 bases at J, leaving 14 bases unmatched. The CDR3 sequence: CAWSTGSGRARGETQYF. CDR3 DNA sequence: TGTGCCTGGAGCACGGGTAGCGGGAGGGCCCGGGGGGAGACCCAGTACTTC.